This T cell receptor (beta chain) was captured in a study of T-cell memory formation after mild COVID-19. Each CDR3 protein gets one entry after TCRdb re-called the 5' RACE reads with MiXCR. The sample records about 15,000 distinct CDR3 sequences, over 20% being singletons. The junction had 8 bases not matched to a gene; V was cut back by 0 bases and J by 3 bases. The CDR3 has 18 amino acids. Germline loops: CDR1 SGDLS, CDR2 YYNGEE. Input material: PBMCs or a T cell subset sorted from them (not recorded which). This TCR derives from a man younger than 35 who had mild COVID-19 (a few samples of this study predate the infection). Cell type and time point are not known. J is TRBJ2-6 and V is TRBV9; 8 bases align to TRBD1. CDR3 loop: CASSVGFQGADGANVLTF. Written as DNA, the CDR3 is TGTGCCAGCAGCGTAGGATTCCAGGGGGCAGATGGGGCCAACGTCCTGACTTTC. Full variable domain (rest looked up from reference TRBV9 and TRBJ2-6): DSGVTQTPKHLITATGQRVTLRCSPRSGDLSVYWYQQSLDQGLQFLIQYYNGEERAKGNILERFSAQQFPDLHSELNLSSLELGDSALYFCASSVGFQGADGANVLTFGAGSRLTVL.